This TCR beta chain was captured by sequencing in a study of shared clonotypes between healthy human individuals. About the study: The cohort had a couple of women and a few men, ages 18 to 49.

Only in-frame clones appear in the TCRdb table, and some are missing; sequencing was by immunoSEQ multiplex PCR. The sample lists a few million clones; approximately 94% were seen once. The V end lost 2 bases, the J end lost 0 bases, and 14 bases lay between the germline ends. CDR1 and CDR2 (germline): WNHNN, SYGVQD (reference sequence). The CDR3 runs to 17 residues. Sequences were obtained from naive CD4+ T cells sorted from blood. Documented subset: CD45RA+ positively selected. The chain links TRBV10-1 to TRBJ2-1; tentative D call: TRBD2 (5 bases). The TCR originated in a man younger than 30 in good health. In DNA, the CDR3 is TGCGCCAGCAGTGAGAGAGAGGGCCTGGGCTCCTACAATGAGCAGTTCTTC. Protein product: CASSEREGLGSYNEQFF.